The clone carrying this T cell receptor beta chain is a singleton in its sample. The CDR3 extends over 15 amino acids. Trimming removed 6 bases from V and 5 bases from J; junction bases left unmatched: 7. CDR1 is ENHRY and CDR2 is SYGVKD in the germline V gene. The data belong to a study of blood T cells in healthy people across ages. It was with a sample-barcoded 5' primer and a J-beta primer mix that a second PCR of roughly 6 to 12 cycles was run. MiXCR was run by TCRdb on the 5' RACE reads, yielding one entry per CDR3 protein. Here the sample spans fewer than 900,000 distinct CDR3 sequences, roughly two fifths being singletons.

This chain uses TRBV10-3 with TRBJ2-4; 10 nucleotides align to TRBD1. Sequencing was performed on blood. The sequence came from an older woman in good health. The CDR3 DNA reads as TGTGCCATCAGCGCTGGGACAGGGGTCGAAAACATTCAGTACTTC. Translation: CAISAGTGVENIQYF.